What follows is one T cell receptor (beta chain) and its context. Germline assignment: CDR1 SGHDN and CDR2 FVKESK. The V end lost 6 bases, the J end lost 5 bases, and 20 bases lay between the germline ends. This CDR3 has 16 residues. This entry comes from a study of PD-1 blockade in classical Hodgkin lymphoma. Time point noted: newly diagnosed, previously untreated cHL patient sample. Investigators obtained CD8+ T cells from thawed PBMCs by magnetic negative selection. Measured with immunoSEQ multiplex PCR; TCRdb has only the in-frame clones, and not every one. The sample lists about 9,500 clones; about nine tenths were seen once.

The rearrangement joins TRBV14 to TRBJ1-3; D may be TRBD1 (5 bases). Sequenced: CD8+ T cells from blood. This clonotype was sampled from a human donor with classical Hodgkin lymphoma. DNA of the CDR3: TGTGCCAGCAGTCACACGAGGAGGGACTCACGAAACACCATATATTTT. It translates to CASSHTRRDSRNTIYF.